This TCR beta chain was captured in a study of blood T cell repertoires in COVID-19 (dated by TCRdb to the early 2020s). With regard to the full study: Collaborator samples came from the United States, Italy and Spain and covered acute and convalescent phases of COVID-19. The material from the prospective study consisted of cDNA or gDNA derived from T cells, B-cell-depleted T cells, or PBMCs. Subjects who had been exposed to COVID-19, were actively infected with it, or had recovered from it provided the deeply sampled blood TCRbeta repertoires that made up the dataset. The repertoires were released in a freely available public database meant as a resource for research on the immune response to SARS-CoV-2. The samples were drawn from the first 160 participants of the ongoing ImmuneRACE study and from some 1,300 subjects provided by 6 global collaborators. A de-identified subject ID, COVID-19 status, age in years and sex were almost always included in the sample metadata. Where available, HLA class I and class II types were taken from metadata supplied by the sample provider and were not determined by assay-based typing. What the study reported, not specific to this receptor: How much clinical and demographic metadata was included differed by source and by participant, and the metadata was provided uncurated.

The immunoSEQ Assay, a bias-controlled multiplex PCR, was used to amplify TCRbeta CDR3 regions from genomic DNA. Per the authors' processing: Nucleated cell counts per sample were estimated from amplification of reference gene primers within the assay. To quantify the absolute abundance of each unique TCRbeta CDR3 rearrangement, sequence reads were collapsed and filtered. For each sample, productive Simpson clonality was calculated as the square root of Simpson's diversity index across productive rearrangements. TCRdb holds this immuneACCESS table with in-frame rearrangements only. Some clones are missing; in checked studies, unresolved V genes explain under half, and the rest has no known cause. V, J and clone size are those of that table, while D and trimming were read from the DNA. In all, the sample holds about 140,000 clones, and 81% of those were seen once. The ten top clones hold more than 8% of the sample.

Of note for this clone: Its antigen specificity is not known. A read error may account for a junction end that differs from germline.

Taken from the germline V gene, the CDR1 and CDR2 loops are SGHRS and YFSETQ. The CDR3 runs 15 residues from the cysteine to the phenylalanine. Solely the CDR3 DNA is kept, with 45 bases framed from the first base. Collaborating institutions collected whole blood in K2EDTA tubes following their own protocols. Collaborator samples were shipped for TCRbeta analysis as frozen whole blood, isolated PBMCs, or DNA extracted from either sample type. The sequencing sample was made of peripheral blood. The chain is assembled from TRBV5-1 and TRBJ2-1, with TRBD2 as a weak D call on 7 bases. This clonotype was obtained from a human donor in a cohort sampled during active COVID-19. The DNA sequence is TGCGCCAGCAGCTTGGGTCTTGCGGGGGCGGCTAGTCGTGTCTTC. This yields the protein CASSLGLAGAASRVF. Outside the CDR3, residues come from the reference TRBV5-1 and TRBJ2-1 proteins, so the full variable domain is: KAGVTQTPRYLIKTRGQQVTLSCSPISGHRSVSWYQQTPGQGLQFLFEYFSETQRNKGNFPGRFSGRQFSNSRSEMNVSTLELGDSALYLCASSLGLAGAASRVFGPGTRLTVL.